Detailed here is one T cell receptor beta chain. The sample comes from a study of blood T cell repertoires in COVID-19. Clones were sequenced by immunoSEQ multiplex PCR, and TCRdb holds only the in-frame ones, with some missing. The sample has 100,000 to 120,000 clones; 82% are singletons. The CDR3 is 14 amino acids. V lost 6 bases, J lost 2 bases, and 12 bases lay in between. Germline V gene sequence: CDR1 MDHEN, CDR2 SYDVKM. The chain recombines TRBV28 with TRBJ2-3; the D gene is possibly TRBD2 (6 bases). Sequencing input: peripheral blood. The sequence was collected from a woman aged 60-75 years with acute or convalescent COVID-19. In DNA form, the CDR3 reads TGTGCCAGCAGAACGGGACTCGTCACAGATACGCAGTATTTT. Residues: CASRTGLVTDTQYF. Drawing the rest from reference TRBV28 and TRBJ2-3, the complete variable domain is DVKVTQSSRYLVKRTGEKVFLECVQDMDHENMFWYRQDPGLGLRLIYFSYDVKMKEKGDIPEGYSVSREKKERFSLILESASTNQTSMYLCASRTGLVTDTQYFGPGTRLTVL.